This T cell receptor beta chain was identified during a study of PD-L1 blockade in urothelial cancer (TCRdb year 2017). About the investigation overall: Every patient began therapy in the mid-2010s and was given atezolizumab 1,200 mg intravenously every 3 weeks. Pretreatment blood TCR-seq was available for about 30 patients, at least one posttreatment blood collection was obtained for around 24 patients, and tumor TCR-seq was available for around 24 patients. Patients had an ECOG performance status of 0 or 1 and had received between 0 and 3 prior chemotherapy regimens. Blood samples gave median yields of roughly 150,000 T cells and around 88,000 unique TCRs, along with a median clonality of about 0.084. Blood samples were analyzed at two time points: 3 weeks after treatment start (second dose) and 6 weeks after treatment start. About nine tenths of the roughly 30 patients were males with bladder-origin urothelial cancer, and about 60% of the 29 reported a prior smoking history. Durable clinical benefit was achieved by nine patients and was not achieved by 20 patients. Durable clinical benefit was defined as progression-free survival longer than 6 months, and TCR features were also tested against progression-free and overall survival. TCR sequencing covered pretreatment tumor samples and matched, serially collected peripheral blood taken before and after atezolizumab treatment. The study, an exploratory multi-omic analysis, examined somatic, immune and clinical correlates of response to PD-L1 blockade with atezolizumab in urothelial cancer. Whole exome sequencing and RNA sequencing of pretreatment tumors were performed alongside TCR sequencing in the same patients.

Of note for this clone: The clone's antigen remains unknown. It has no much larger one-base neighbor in the sample; base qualities were not kept.

Each PCR received spiked-in synthetic TCR analog templates so that absolute template abundance could be estimated from read counts. Using the immunoSEQ assay, TCRbeta CDR3 regions were amplified from genomic DNA with bias-controlled V and J gene primers. Sequencing of rearranged TCRbeta segments was performed at approximately 20X coverage. Regarding the original processing steps: Clustering was used to correct sequencing errors, and CDR3s were annotated against IMGT to assign V, D and J genes. Only productive TCRbeta rearrangements were used in downstream analyses, excluding out-of-frame or stop-codon sequences. Clonality was computed as one minus Shannon entropy normalized by the log of the number of unique productive sequences. Fisher's exact test with Benjamini-Hochberg correction, at a threshold of adjusted p below 0.01, was used to find clones that differed between time points or between blood and tumor. In its TCRdb copy, this immuneACCESS table keeps in-frame sequences only and misses some clones. Where compared with another copy, unresolved V genes explain less than half of these, and the others have no known cause. That table supplies the V and J calls and clone size; D and trimming were determined from the DNA. The sample data list tens of thousands of clones, and around 80% of these were observed just once. In total, the top ten clones hold over 7.5% of the sample.

The cohort comprised approximately 30 patients with locally advanced or metastatic urothelial carcinoma treated at Memorial Sloan Kettering on a trial protocol. Peripheral blood mononuclear cells were collected pretreatment and during treatment, at between 1 and 8 total time points per patient. The Qiagen DNeasy Blood extraction kit was used to purify genomic DNA from total PBMCs and tumor samples. PBMCs were collected pretreatment and during treatment, and were isolated and stored as previously described. Findings and caveats that apply to the study as a whole: Improved progression-free and overall survival was found to be associated with pretreatment peripheral blood TCR clonality below the median. Because the sample size was small (n ≈ 29) and many exploratory analyses were performed, the results are intended to be hypothesis-generating. Patients with durable benefit showed greater expansion of tumor-associated TCR clones in peripheral blood 3 weeks after starting treatment (n ≈ 20, p = 0.022).

The CDR3, from cysteine to phenylalanine, totals 17 residues. Just the 51-base CDR3 DNA is kept, in frame starting at base 1. From V the trimming removes 8 bases and from J it removes 1 base, while the gene matches leave 13 bases of the junction unaccounted for. Here the chain combines TRBV23-1 and TRBJ1-5, and 8 bases in between align with TRBD1. TRBV23-1 is recorded as an ORF, its role being uncertain. Source: PBMCs, taken around atezolizumab (anti-PD-L1) treatment. This clonotype was obtained from a man between 65 and 85 years old with urothelial cancer. The sequenced DNA is TGCGCCAGCTGGGCCTATTTACAGGGGGGGAGCAATCAGCCCCAGCATTTT. Its protein is CASWAYLQGGSNQPQHF.